This T cell receptor (beta chain) was obtained from a study of shared clonotypes between healthy human individuals. In the study overall: Each donor contributed plates that comprised three CD4 naive, three CD4 memory, two CD8 naive and one CD8 memory. General study points: Sequencing depth was predicted to influence how clonotypes are shared among donors.

Comments on this clone: Its antigen is not identified. Other DNA sequences in this specimen translate into the identical CDR3.

Clones were sequenced by immunoSEQ multiplex PCR, and TCRdb holds only the in-frame ones, with some missing. The table shows 550,000 to 700,000 clones, with 60% to 75% occurring only once. This CDR3 is 13 amino acids long. V lost 5 bases, J lost 2 bases, and 9 bases lay in between. CDR1 and CDR2 (germline): SGHAT, FQNNGV. Sequenced material: memory CD4+ T cells sorted from blood. Described subset: CD45RA-negative fraction. The source is a woman under 40 in good health. V gene TRBV11-2 combines with J gene TRBJ2-5, with no clear D. The chain's CDR3 is CASSPRIQETQYF. For the CDR3, the DNA is TGTGCCAGCAGCCCCCGGATTCAAGAGACCCAGTACTTC.